The sequence of this T cell receptor beta chain was determined in a study of T cell responses to AZD1222 COVID-19 vaccine. Many counts were recorded for this clone. This table comes from immunoSEQ multiplex PCR, and its TCRdb copy is limited to in-frame clones, with some not included. The table shows 150,000 to 180,000 clones, with roughly 90% occurring only once. Sequences were derived from peripheral blood, sampled on day 0 of MenACWY control vaccination. The TCR originated in an adult in good health.

The CDR3 here is CARNSGGRETQYF. CDR3 DNA: TGTGCCAGAAATAGCGGGGGGAGGGAGACCCAGTACTTC. The chain employs TRBV19 and TRBJ2-5; 10 bases match TRBD2. Germline CDR1 reads LNHDA; CDR2 reads SQIVND (reference sequence). V was pared by 9 bases and J by 5 bases, with 6 bases of the junction left unmatched. The CDR3 sequence is 13 residues long.